The 26 T cell receptor beta chains presented below share a single source sample, sequenced in a study of long-term antiretroviral therapy in people with HIV. At the survey level, the v3.0 immunoSEQ assay was run. Sequencing was performed with immunoSEQ multiplex PCR; in TCRdb, only in-frame clones are kept and a portion is missing. The sample yields about 24,000 clones, approximately 80% seen once. Sequences were derived from unsorted PBMCs, sampled at the start of antiretroviral therapy, before treatment. The receptor source for this set is a woman aged 18 to 35 with HIV.

The rearrangement links TRBV7-9 to TRBJ1-6; 7 positions agree with TRBD1. The CDR3 is made up of 16 amino acids. V shed 4 bases, J shed 6 bases, and the junction held 9 bases outside the gene matches. CDR1 is SEHNR and CDR2 is FQNEAQ in the germline V gene (reference sequence). The CDR3 nucleotides are TGTGCCAGCAGCTCTGGCGGGGGGACAGCTAATTCACCCCTCCACTTT. Its protein is CASSSGGGTANSPLHF.

The chain couples TRBV18 to TRBJ1-4, with D perhaps matching TRBD1 (6 bases). With 2 bases removed from V and 7 bases from J, the gap between germline ends came to 17 bases. Germline V lookup: CDR1 KGHSH, CDR2 LQKENI. This CDR3 spans 16 amino acids. CDR3: CASSPGQPGVREKLFF. Written as DNA, the CDR3 is TGTGCCAGCTCACCAGGACAGCCGGGGGTTCGTGAAAAACTGTTTTTT. Filled out from reference TRBV18 and TRBJ1-4, the complete variable domain reads NAGVMQNPRHLVRRRGQEARLRCSPMKGHSHVYWYRQLPEEGLKFMVYLQKENIIDESGMPKERFSAEFPKEGPSILRIQQVVRGDSAAYFCASSPGQPGVREKLFFGSGTQLSVL.

In its sample, this clone is medium-sized. The chain employs TRBV19 and TRBJ2-2; D remains ambiguous. The CDR3 loop spans 16 amino acids. Germline CDR1 LNHDA, CDR2 SQIVND (reference sequence). Trimming stripped 5 bases from V and 1 base from J, with 14 bases between. The CDR3 DNA reads TGTGCCAGTAGTCCTGGGCGGTCACTGAACACCGGGGAGCTGTTTTTT. This gives the protein CASSPGRSLNTGELFF.

This chain connects TRBV13 to TRBJ2-2, with 8 bases fitting TRBD1. Trimming removed 10 bases from V and 6 bases from J; junction bases left unmatched: 1. Per germline, CDR1 PRHDT and CDR2 FYEKMQ (reference sequence). The CDR3 totals 11 residues. The CDR3 region is CATTGAGELFF. The CDR3, as DNA: TGTGCCACGACAGGGGCCGGGGAGCTGTTTTTT. The entire variable domain, with the rest obtained from reference TRBV13 and TRBJ2-2, is as follows: AAGVIQSPRHLIKEKRETATLKCYPIPRHDTVYWYQQGPGQDPQFLISFYEKMQSDKGSIPDRFSAQQFSDYHSELNMSSLELGDSALYFCATTGAGELFFGEGSRLTVL.

This chain joins TRBV5-1 and TRBJ1-1; tentative D call: TRBD1 (5 bases). There are 15 residues in the CDR3. Trimming took 0 bases from V and 4 from J, leaving 13 bases between them. Germline CDR1 SGHRS, CDR2 YFSETQ. The CDR3 is CASSLAQGSGTEAFF. CDR3 DNA sequence: TGCGCCAGCAGCTTGGCCCAGGGATCAGGCACTGAAGCTTTCTTT.

The J gene is TRBJ2-1, the V gene TRBV5-5; a weak D match, TRBD1 (6 bases). Germline loops: CDR1 SGHKS, CDR2 YYEKEE (reference sequence). V lost 2 bases and J 6 bases, leaving 15 bases between the germline ends. CDR3 length equals 15 residues. The CDR3 DNA reads TGTGCCAGCAGCTTTCGCCGGGACACTCTCAATGAGCAGTTCTTC. This gives the protein CASSFRRDTLNEQFF.

The J gene is TRBJ2-1, the V gene TRBV4-2, with unresolved D. CDR1 is LGHNA and CDR2 is YNFKEQ in the germline V gene. The CDR3 spans 15 residues. Trimming took 0 bases from V and 9 from J, leaving 15 bases between them. The DNA for the CDR3 is TGTGCCAGCAGCCAAGATTCCAGCGCGACGTCTGAGCAGTTCTTC. It specifies CASSQDSSATSEQFF.

This chain joins TRBV5-8 and TRBJ1-2, with 12 positions matching TRBD1. The junction had 11 bases not matched to a gene; V was cut back by 6 bases and J by 8 bases. Germline values: CDR1 SGHTS, CDR2 YDEGEE. The CDR3 length is 15 residues. The DNA for the CDR3 is TGTGCCAGCACCAAACCCGGGGACAGGGGGCGAGGCTACACCTTC. It specifies CASTKPGDRGRGYTF.

The CDR3 DNA follows: TGTGCCAGCAGCTTATCCGGGGGTTCTGGGGAGCTGTTTTTT. This encodes CASSLSGGSGELFF. The chain joins TRBV7-7 to TRBJ2-2, with D maybe TRBD2 (6 bases). Germline CDR1 reads SSHAT; CDR2 reads FNYEAQ (reference sequence). With 2 bases removed from V and 8 bases from J, the gap between germline ends came to 12 bases. The CDR3 spans 14 residues.

This sequence joins TRBV4-3 and TRBJ1-3; D is unresolved. The CDR3 loop spans 15 amino acids. The V end was cut by 0 bases, the J end by 2 bases, with 8 bases between. Germline loops: CDR1 LGHNA, CDR2 YSLEER. The CDR3 DNA follows: TGCGCCAGCAGCCAAGATGGCAGTCCTGGAAACACCATATATTTT. Translating gives CASSQDGSPGNTIYF.

The chain uses TRBV19 and TRBJ1-5; D not certain. The CDR3 has 14 amino acids. Trimming cost V 8 bases and J 4 bases, with 15 bases left between them. Germline V gene data show CDR1 as LNHDA and CDR2 as SQIVND (reference sequence). Written as DNA, the CDR3 is TGTGCCAGTCTAAGCAAAGGGTCAAATCAGCCCCAGCATTTT. This sequence encodes CASLSKGSNQPQHF.

This rearrangement joins TRBV27 to TRBJ2-7, with D possibly being TRBD1 (6 bases). The length of the CDR3 is 16 residues. Per germline, CDR1 MNHEY and CDR2 SMNVEV (reference sequence). V gave up 0 bases and J gave up 3 bases, with 15 bases separating them. CDR3 sequence reads: CASSLSGAALNYEQYF. CDR3 in DNA: TGTGCCAGCAGTTTATCGGGGGCAGCCCTTAACTACGAGCAGTACTTC.

This clone was detected once. The chain links TRBV6-5 to TRBJ2-2; 9 bases are a match to TRBD1. Germline lookup yields CDR1 MNHEY and CDR2 SVGAGI. The CDR3 runs 15 residues. Trimming took 2 bases from V and 5 from J; bases not matched to a gene: 3. The chain's CDR3 is CASSYEDRGTGELFF. The CDR3 nucleotides read TGTGCCAGCAGTTACGAGGACAGGGGTACCGGGGAGCTGTTTTTT.

This clone showed up just a few times. The V and J genes are TRBV12-5 and TRBJ2-1; TRBD1 matches 7 bases. V trimming: 6 bases; J trimming: 8 bases; junction bases outside the gene matches: 16. Germline V gene lookup returns CDR1 LGHNT and CDR2 FRNRAP. This CDR3 region has 16 residues. The CDR3: CASGAPGGGLRDEQFF. Here the CDR3 DNA reads TGTGCTAGTGGAGCCCCAGGGGGTGGGCTTAGGGATGAGCAGTTCTTC.

J is TRBJ2-5 and V is TRBV19; D is perhaps TRBD1 or TRBD2 (6 bases each). This CDR3 is 21 amino acids long. The germline CDR1 and CDR2 sequences are LNHDA and SQIVND (reference sequence). Between the trimmed V and J ends, which lost 6 bases and 2 bases, there was a span of 34 bases. CDR3: CASRRQGHRLGGSGGQETQYF. The CDR3 DNA sequence: TGTGCCAGTAGGAGGCAGGGTCATCGACTAGGGGGATCTGGGGGGCAAGAGACCCAGTACTTC.

This chain connects TRBV6-6 to TRBJ1-5; 8 bases are a match to TRBD1. V lost 5 bases and J lost 0; bases outside the gene matches: 0. This CDR3 spans 14 amino acids. CDR1 and CDR2 (germline): MNHNY, SVGAGI (reference sequence). CDR3 bases: TGTGCCAGCAGTGACAGGGGTAGCAATCAGCCCCAGCATTTT. This encodes CASSDRGSNQPQHF.

The chain couples TRBV27 to TRBJ2-7; 10 bases match TRBD2. The germline V gene has CDR1 MNHEY and CDR2 SMNVEV (reference sequence). The V segment lost 6 bases and the J segment 5 bases; nucleotides outside the gene matches: 7. This CDR3 is 14 amino acids long. The CDR3 region is CASSLSGGANEQYF. In DNA, the CDR3 is TGTGCCAGCAGCCTAAGCGGGGGGGCGAACGAGCAGTACTTC.

The chain carries TRBV29-1 and TRBJ1-1, with D unresolved. V lost 3 bases and J 1 base, leaving 3 bases between the germline ends. The CDR3 consists of 11 residues. Germline CDR1 reads SQVTM; CDR2 reads ANQGSEA. CDR3 coding DNA: TGCAGCGTTGAGCGGAACACTGAAGCTTTCTTT. This codes for CSVERNTEAFF. Filled out from reference TRBV29-1 and TRBJ1-1, the complete variable domain reads SAVISQKPSRDICQRGTSLTIQCQVDSQVTMMFWYRQQPGQSLTLIATANQGSEATYESGFVIDKFPISRPNLTFSTLTVSNMSPEDSSIYLCSVERNTEAFFGQGTRLTVV.

V is TRBV7-8 and J is TRBJ2-7, with D unresolved. The ends were cut back, 0 bases at V and 3 bases at J, with 18 bases in the middle. Germline CDR1 is SGHVS and CDR2 is FQNEAQ. CDR3 length equals 17 residues. The CDR3 spells CASSLAITSKGDYEQYF. CDR3 coding DNA: TGTGCCAGCAGCTTAGCGATCACCTCTAAAGGAGACTACGAGCAGTACTTC.

The chain links TRBV15 to TRBJ1-1; the match to TRBD1 covers 7 bases. The V and J ends lost 5 bases and 4 bases, in that order; junction bases with no gene match: 7. Germline CDR1 is LNHNV and CDR2 is YYDKDF (reference sequence). CDR3 length equals 14 residues. The CDR3: CATSSNRGFTEAFF. CDR3 sequence (DNA): TGTGCCACCAGCTCAAACAGGGGTTTCACTGAAGCTTTCTTT.

The chain combines TRBV13 with TRBJ1-3, with D possibly matching TRBD1 (5 bases). The CDR3 loop spans 14 amino acids. Germline CDR1 is PRHDT and CDR2 is FYEKMQ (reference sequence). Trimming removed 1 base from V and 4 bases from J, with 8 bases in between. The CDR3 sequence: CASSLVKGGNTIYF. DNA for the CDR3: TGTGCCAGCAGCTTAGTGAAGGGGGGAAACACCATATATTTT.

The chain combines TRBV6-5 with TRBJ1-2; weak D call: TRBD1 (6 bases). Trimming removed 5 bases at V and 2 bases at J, with 9 bases between. The CDR3 has 13 amino acids. Germline V gives CDR1 MNHEY, CDR2 SVGAGI. CDR3 DNA: TGTGCCAGCAGTCACGGACAGAACTATGGCTACACCTTC. Its protein product is CASSHGQNYGYTF.

V usage is TRBV6-5 and J usage is TRBJ2-5; perhaps TRBD1 as D (5 bases). The ends were cut back, 6 bases at V and 4 bases at J, with 12 bases in the middle. The CDR3 extends over 13 amino acids. Per the germline V gene, CDR1 is MNHEY and CDR2 is SVGAGI. CDR3 nucleotides: TGTGCCAGCAGCAGCCTAGGGGCAGAGACCCAGTACTTC. It specifies CASSSLGAETQYF.

The count of this clone is one. The chain is built from TRBV7-3 and TRBJ1-2; D is possibly TRBD1 (5 bases). Germline V gene lookup returns CDR1 SGHTA and CDR2 FQGTGA. The germline V and J ends were trimmed by 5 bases and 0 bases, with 19 bases remaining between them. The CDR3 covers 17 residues. This CDR3 is CASSAHLLTASNYGYTF. DNA for the CDR3: TGTGCCAGCAGCGCCCACCTCCTGACAGCATCTAACTATGGCTACACCTTC.

V is TRBV5-1 and J is TRBJ1-2; 8 bases map to TRBD1. V was pared by 4 bases and J by 4 bases, with 9 bases of the junction left unmatched. The CDR3 spans 15 residues. Germline lookup yields CDR1 SGHRS and CDR2 YFSETQ. CDR3 sequence (DNA): TGCGCCAGCAGCCCCGGGGACAGGCTCGGCTATGGCTACACCTTC. Translation: CASSPGDRLGYGYTF.

This clone has a single count. The V call is TRBV5-1, the J call TRBJ2-1, with a weak D call TRBD2 (6 bases). CDR1 and CDR2 (germline): SGHRS, YFSETQ. This CDR3 spans 14 amino acids. Trimming removed 5 bases at V and 7 bases at J, with 16 bases between. DNA of the CDR3: TGCGCCAGCAGTGGATCGGGAGATGGTAATGAGCAGTTCTTC. This sequence encodes CASSGSGDGNEQFF.